This record looks at one T cell receptor (beta chain) sequence and its context. This clone showed up just a few times. Its binding antigen is unknown. Within one base of it there is no much larger clone, and no base qualities were kept. The sample is drawn from a study of cytomegalovirus exposure and HLA in healthy donors (TCRdb year 2017). Study-wide context: An earlier analysis of some 600 of the donors reported 276 Gb of sequence data and 95 million to 130 million unique TCR beta sequences obtained from about 179 million T cells. An early release that covered some 630 HLA-typed donors contained around 300 gigabases of sequencing data and some 87 million unique TCR sequences. Of the 350 to 450 genotyped donors, 75% to 85% were placed in the genetic ancestry cluster associated with self-reported Caucasian donors. The aim of the study was to test whether cataloging public T cell receptors could identify signatures of past pathogen exposure. Using immunosequencing, the study profiled T cell repertoires from 640 or so subjects and related those repertoires to cytomegalovirus serostatus. Along with the roughly 700-subject first cohort, a separate validation cohort of around 110 different subjects was used. High-throughput TCR immunosequencing, statistical association of individual TCRs with disease status, and machine learning were combined to predict cytomegalovirus infection status. To study patterns of TCR occurrence, a later analysis re-analyzed previously published TCR beta repertoires from around 670 donors and added high-resolution HLA genotyping. Rather than drawing on any new phenotypic data, the later analysis identified candidate immune exposures from TCR beta sequences and the way those sequences occurred across donors. An earlier analysis of 587 of the donors used high-throughput TCR beta sequencing to judge whether each TCR beta V gene segment behaved as functional or pseudogenic. Donor age, sex, ethnicity and CMV serostatus were compiled together with the repertoire data. A later genetic analysis used genome-wide SNP genotypes for 398 of the 666 donors, treating that subset as a discovery cohort. All discovery cohort repertoires had been generated using a single sequencing platform. Both class I and class II loci were covered by HLA typing, at four-digit resolution. Typing coverage varied by locus: roughly 629-640 donors for A, B, C, DRB1 and DQB1; approximately 500 for DQA1; nearly 610 for DPA1; 400 to 480 for DPB1. Roughly five DR-DQ haplotypes were treated as single units for association and clustering because of strong linkage in the cohort. Among some 400 genotyped donors of the cohort, an average of about 240,000 unique TCR beta nucleotide sequences were sequenced per donor, around 18% of them non-productive. The research as a whole found: A cluster of highly shared sequence variants was judged likely to represent a technical artifact of the sequencing pipeline. A further reported finding was that TCR beta sequences accurately predicted the HLA-A and HLA-B alleles for most subjects in the first cohort. According to a later analysis, TCR association rates differed among HLA loci, with DRB1 alleles showing the most associated TCRs and HLA-C alleles showing the fewest. A total of roughly 160 TCR beta chains were listed by the study as associated with cytomegalovirus. While some public TCRs were present in many individuals, most TCR sequences turned up only very rarely across donors. The presence/absence analyses assumed that sequencing depth was roughly uniform across donors, and that assumption may not be true. Specific HLA alleles were associated with 16,951 TCR beta sequences at a false discovery rate of 0.05 in a later analysis. The 87-base-pair reads could not distinguish some IMGT-functional V segments, including TRBV6-2 and TRBV6-3, so those segments were excluded. A few of the identified cytomegalovirus-associated TCR beta chains were confirmed in vitro to be specific for cytomegalovirus antigens. Because counts were too low, roughly 18 rarely observed V segments, including chromosome 9 orphons, were left out of the earlier analysis of roughly 600 of the donors. Most CMV-associated TCR beta chains appeared to be HLA-restricted in a later analysis, and the HLA associations seemed to be driven largely by CMV exposure. This cohort had only TCR beta chains sequenced, and the lack of alpha or paired-chain data limited which features could be detected. Linkage disequilibrium might explain the correlated functional status among segregating V segments, but an unknown experimental factor could not be excluded. Several of the top co-occurrence clusters appeared to be linked to parvovirus B19, influenza, CMV and Epstein-Barr virus, according to a later analysis. When HLA alleles, especially DR and DQ, strongly co-occurred, attributing TCR associations to individual alleles was difficult. CMV serostatus was the only immune exposure information available for the cohort. A later genetic analysis associated a missense DCLRE1C variant with V-gene and J-gene trimming of TCR beta chains, and an independent cohort replicated the association. According to the authors, the approach could potentially be generalized to other disease states and immunological phenotypes. In a later analysis, HLA-associated TCR beta chains showed more clonal expansion and lower generation probabilities than non-associated chains that were equally common. Because HLA typing was missing for some donors at each locus, association tests included only the typed subset. Compared with the approximately 700-donor mean, donors in an Asian-associated ancestry cluster had fewer N-insertions in productive TCRs, according to a later genetic analysis. Cytomegalovirus status was reported to be diagnosed by the classifier with high specificity and sensitivity in both the original and validation cohorts. In an earlier analysis of some 540 of the donors, most TCR beta V segments appeared in productive rearrangements about 90% or about 30% of the time, broadly matching IMGT annotations.

Libraries were constructed by the immunoSEQ multiplex PCR assay. For the multiplex PCR, a mixture combining 60 forward primers for TCR Vbeta segments and 13 reverse primers for TCR Jbeta segments was used. Amplification of the CDR3 region of rearranged TCR beta genes was performed with a multiplex PCR assay on genomic DNA. On the Illumina HiSeq System, the amplified TCR beta libraries were sequenced as 87-base-pair reads. As for the authors' bioinformatics: Across the 600 to 700 repertoires, a later analysis counted 80 million or so unique TCR beta chains, roughly 11 million of which were shared by at least two donors. To remove PCR and sequencing errors, raw reads were error-corrected and collapsed into unique sequences using a nearest-neighbor algorithm that merged closely related sequences. CDR3 sequences were aligned to IMGT reference sequences to assign V, D and J gene segments. For a sequence to be retained, a match of at least six nucleotides to both a V gene segment and a J gene segment was required. A rearrangement was called productive if the CDR3 had no stop codons and remained in frame with V and J, and every other rearrangement was called non-productive. Following IMGT convention, CDR3 was defined as the stretch from the second conserved V-encoded cysteine up to the conserved J-encoded phenylalanine. The earlier analysis of about 610 of the donors excluded sequences that lacked an unambiguous match to a single V gene segment. An earlier analysis of 500 to 600 of the donors classified V segments as functional when productive rearrangements were above 56.7% and as segregating when the standard deviation between donors was above 5%. A statistical classification framework was built to diagnose cytomegalovirus status from the catalog of TCR beta chain sequences. A later analysis assigned V and J genes by comparing TCR nucleotide sequences with IMGT/GENE-DB human TR gene sequences. Using the TCRdist pipeline, a later analysis assigned CDR3 sequences along with most-parsimonious VDJ recombination scenarios. In a later analysis, each TCR beta chain was defined by its CDR3 amino acid sequence together with its V-gene family, and reads without a unique V-gene family were excluded. As a way to deal with suspected cross-contamination and a sequencing artifact, a later analysis dropped approximately 590 nucleotide sequences that were highly shared and had low generation probability. For each public chain, a later analysis derived a clonal expansion index from normalized ranks of inferred template counts within each repertoire. A later analysis computed generation probabilities with a VDJ recombination model fitted to out-of-frame rearrangements, and checked the results against IGoR. In a later analysis, hypergeometric tests were used to score TCR-TCR, TCR-HLA and TCR-CMV co-occurrence, with a repertoire-size bias correction applied to TCR pairs. To estimate false discovery rates, a later analysis permuted the HLA or CMV assignments 20 times. In a later analysis, co-occurring TCRs were grouped using DBSCAN, and TCRdist sequence similarity was added for clustering within HLA-allele-positive subsets. Repertoires with fewer than 30,000 or more than 120,000 public chains, plus five repertoires with anomalous nucleotide sharing, were excluded from co-occurrence clustering. TCRdb took over this immuneACCESS table, retaining in-frame rearrangements with V and J assigned. Such tables are incomplete; in checked studies, under half of the missing clones stem from an unresolved V gene, and the remainder is unexplained. The DNA gave D and trimming, while V, J and clone size come from that table. The sample table contains 100,000 or so clones; only one count was recorded for roughly 71% of them. The ten largest clonotypes hold about 9.4% of the sample.

The cohort was made up of 666 healthy bone marrow donors. All cohort members were sampled while nominally healthy, although unrecorded immune exposures were likely present. The donor was CMV seronegative and was included in the group of approximately 350 seronegative cohort members. A peripheral blood sample was collected from each donor, and TCR beta sequencing was performed on peripheral blood mononuclear cells. Genomic DNA was extracted from the blood cell samples with the Qiagen DNeasy Blood Extraction Kit. Unmatched junction bases come to 3, with V trimmed by 2 bases and J by 2 bases. The CDR3 holds 14 amino acids from the cysteine to the phenylalanine. Here the CDR3 DNA is all that survives: 42 bases in frame from base 1. CDR1 is given as SNHLY and CDR2 as FYNNEI, both from the germline V gene.

The origin of this receptor is a man aged 50 to 60 in good health and CMV-seronegative. The sequenced material came from PBMCs. The sequence joins TRBV2 to TRBJ2-7; 7 middle bases align to TRBD1. The CDR3 corresponds to CASSEWTGTYEQYF. The sequenced DNA: TGTGCCAGCAGTGAATGGACAGGCACCTACGAGCAGTACTTC.